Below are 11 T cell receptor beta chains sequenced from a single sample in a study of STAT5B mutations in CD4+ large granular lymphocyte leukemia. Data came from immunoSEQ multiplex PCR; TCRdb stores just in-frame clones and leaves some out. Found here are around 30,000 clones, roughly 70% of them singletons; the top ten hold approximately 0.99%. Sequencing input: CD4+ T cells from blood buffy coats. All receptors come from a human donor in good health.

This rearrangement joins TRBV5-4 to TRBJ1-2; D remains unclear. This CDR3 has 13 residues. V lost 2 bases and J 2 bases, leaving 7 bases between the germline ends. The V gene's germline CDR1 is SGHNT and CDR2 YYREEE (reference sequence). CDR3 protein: CASSFQGNYGYTF. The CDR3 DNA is TGTGCCAGCAGCTTTCAAGGAAACTATGGCTACACCTTC.

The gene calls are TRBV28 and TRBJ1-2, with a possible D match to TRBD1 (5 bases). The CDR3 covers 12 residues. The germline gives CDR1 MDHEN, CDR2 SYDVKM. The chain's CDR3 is CALGRGDGGYTF. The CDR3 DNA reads TGTGCGCTGGGCCGAGGGGATGGAGGCTACACCTTC.

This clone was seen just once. Written as DNA, the CDR3 is TGTGCCAGCTCACCACTGGGAGGGGTCAGCCTTGAGGAGCAGTACTTC. This sequence encodes CASSPLGGVSLEEQYF. The V gene is TRBV18, the J gene TRBJ2-7, with 7 positions matching TRBD2. The CDR3 runs to 16 residues. The V segment lost 1 base and the J segment 7 bases; nucleotides outside the gene matches: 13. Germline-derived CDR1 and CDR2 are KGHSH and LQKENI.

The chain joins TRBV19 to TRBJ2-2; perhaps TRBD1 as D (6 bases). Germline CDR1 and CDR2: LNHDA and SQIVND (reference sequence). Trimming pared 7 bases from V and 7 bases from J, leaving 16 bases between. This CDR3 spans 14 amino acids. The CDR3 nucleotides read TGTGCCAGTAAGGAACTGGGGGCAATCGGGGAGCTGTTTTTT. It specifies CASKELGAIGELFF.

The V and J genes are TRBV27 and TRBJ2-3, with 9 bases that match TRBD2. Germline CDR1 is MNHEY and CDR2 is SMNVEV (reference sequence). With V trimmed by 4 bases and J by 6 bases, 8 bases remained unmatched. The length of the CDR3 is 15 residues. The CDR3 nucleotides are TGTGCCAGCAGTTCATTAGCGGGAGCACGTGATACGCAGTATTTT. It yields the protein CASSSLAGARDTQYF.

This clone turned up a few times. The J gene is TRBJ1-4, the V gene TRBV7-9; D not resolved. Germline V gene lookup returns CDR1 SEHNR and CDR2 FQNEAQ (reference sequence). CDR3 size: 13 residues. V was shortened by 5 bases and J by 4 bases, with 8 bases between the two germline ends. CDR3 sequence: CASSQRVNEKLFF. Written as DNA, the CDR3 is TGTGCCAGCAGCCAGAGGGTTAATGAAAAACTGTTTTTT.

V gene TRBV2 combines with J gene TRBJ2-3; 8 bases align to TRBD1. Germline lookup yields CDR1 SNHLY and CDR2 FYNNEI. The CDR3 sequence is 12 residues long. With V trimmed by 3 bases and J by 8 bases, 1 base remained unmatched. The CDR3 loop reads CASSDRGPTQYF. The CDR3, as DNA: TGTGCCAGCAGTGACAGGGGGCCTACGCAGTATTTT.

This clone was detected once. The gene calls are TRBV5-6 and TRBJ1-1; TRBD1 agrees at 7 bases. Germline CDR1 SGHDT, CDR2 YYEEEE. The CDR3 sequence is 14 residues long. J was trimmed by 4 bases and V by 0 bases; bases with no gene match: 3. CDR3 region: CASSLVSGGTEAFF. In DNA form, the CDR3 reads TGTGCCAGCAGCTTGGTCTCAGGGGGCACTGAAGCTTTCTTT.

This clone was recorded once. CDR3 DNA sequence: TGCGCCAGCAGCCCGAAGGGGGGGGACTATGGCTACACCTTC. Residues: CASSPKGGDYGYTF. This rearrangement joins TRBV5-1 to TRBJ1-2; tentatively, D is TRBD1 (6 bases). This CDR3 is built from 14 residues. Germline V lookup: CDR1 SGHRS, CDR2 YFSETQ. V was shortened by 4 bases and J by 3 bases, with 13 bases between the two germline ends.

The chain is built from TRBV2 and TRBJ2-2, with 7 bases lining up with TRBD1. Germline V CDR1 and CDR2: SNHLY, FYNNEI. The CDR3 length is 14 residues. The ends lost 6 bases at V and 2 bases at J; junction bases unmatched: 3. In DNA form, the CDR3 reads TGTGCCAGCAGACACAGGGGAAACACCGGGGAGCTGTTTTTT. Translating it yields CASRHRGNTGELFF.

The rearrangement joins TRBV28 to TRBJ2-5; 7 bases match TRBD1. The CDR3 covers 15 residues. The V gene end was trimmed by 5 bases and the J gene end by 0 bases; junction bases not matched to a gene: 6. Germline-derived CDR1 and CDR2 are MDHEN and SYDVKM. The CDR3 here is CASSPPTGHQETQYF. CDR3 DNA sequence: TGTGCCAGCAGTCCCCCGACAGGGCACCAAGAGACCCAGTACTTC.